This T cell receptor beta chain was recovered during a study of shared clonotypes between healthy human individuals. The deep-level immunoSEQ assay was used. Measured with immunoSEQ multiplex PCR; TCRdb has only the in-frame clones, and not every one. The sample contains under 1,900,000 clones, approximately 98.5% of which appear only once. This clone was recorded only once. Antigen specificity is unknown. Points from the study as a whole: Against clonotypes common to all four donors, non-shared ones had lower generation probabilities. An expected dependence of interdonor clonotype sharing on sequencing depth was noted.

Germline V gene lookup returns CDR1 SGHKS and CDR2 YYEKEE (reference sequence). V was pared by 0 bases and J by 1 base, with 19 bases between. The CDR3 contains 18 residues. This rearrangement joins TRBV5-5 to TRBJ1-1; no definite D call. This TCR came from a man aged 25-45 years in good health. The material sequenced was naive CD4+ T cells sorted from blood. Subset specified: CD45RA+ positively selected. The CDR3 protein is CASSLEGGLVGWNTEAFF. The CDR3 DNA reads TGTGCCAGCAGCTTGGAGGGCGGCCTGGTAGGTTGGAACACTGAAGCTTTCTTT.